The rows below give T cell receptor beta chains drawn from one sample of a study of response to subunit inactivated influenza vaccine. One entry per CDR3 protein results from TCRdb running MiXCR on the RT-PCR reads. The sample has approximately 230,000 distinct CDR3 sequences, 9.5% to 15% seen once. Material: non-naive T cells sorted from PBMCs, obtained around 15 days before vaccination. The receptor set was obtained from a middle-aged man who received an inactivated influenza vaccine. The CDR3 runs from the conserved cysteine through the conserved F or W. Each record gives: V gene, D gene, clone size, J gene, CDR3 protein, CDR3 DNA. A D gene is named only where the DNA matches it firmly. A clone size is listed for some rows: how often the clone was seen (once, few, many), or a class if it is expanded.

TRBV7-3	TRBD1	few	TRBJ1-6	CASSPQGGNNSPLHF	TGTGCCAGCAGTCCACAGGGGGGTAATAATTCACCCCTCCACTTT
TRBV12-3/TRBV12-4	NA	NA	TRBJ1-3	CASSLREGGNTIYF	TGTGCCAGCAGTTTACGAGAGGGGGGAAACACCATATATTTT
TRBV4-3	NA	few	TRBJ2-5	CASSQIGGSGETQYF	TGCGCCAGCAGCCAAATAGGCGGGTCAGGGGAGACCCAGTACTTC
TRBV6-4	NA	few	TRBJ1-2	CASKVEHGSNYGYTF	TGTGCCAGCAAAGTCGAACACGGTTCTAACTATGGCTACACCTTC
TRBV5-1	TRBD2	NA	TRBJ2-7	CASSPGTSAPVQHF	TGCGCCAGCAGCCCCGGGACTAGCGCCCCGGTTCAGCACTTC
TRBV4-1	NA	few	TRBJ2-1	CASSQDLLGLVLNEQFF	TGCGCCAGCAGCCAAGATCTCCTAGGGTTAGTTCTGAATGAGCAGTTCTTC
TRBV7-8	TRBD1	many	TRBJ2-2	CASSHRTGRNTGELFF	TGTGCCAGCAGCCACCGGACAGGGAGGAACACCGGGGAGCTGTTTTTT
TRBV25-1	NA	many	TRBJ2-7	CASSEGGHYEQYF	TGTGCCAGCAGTGAAGGGGGACACTACGAGCAGTACTTC
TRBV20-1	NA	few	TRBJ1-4	CSASEPPANEKLFF	TGCAGTGCTTCGGAGCCGCCCGCTAATGAAAAACTGTTTTTT
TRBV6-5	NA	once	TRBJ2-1	CASSFGSGAHEQFF	TGTGCCAGCAGTTTCGGCTCTGGGGCACATGAGCAGTTCTTC
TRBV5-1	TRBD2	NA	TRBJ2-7	CASGDSGGSYEQYF	TGCGCCAGCGGTGATAGCGGGGGATCCTACGAGCAGTACTTC
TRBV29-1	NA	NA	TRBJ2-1	CSVGVRGTYNEQFF	TGCAGCGTTGGGGTCCGGGGGACTTACAATGAGCAGTTCTTC
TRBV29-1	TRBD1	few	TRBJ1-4	CSVDLGQGHEKLFF	TGCAGCGTTGATCTGGGACAGGGGCATGAAAAACTGTTTTTT
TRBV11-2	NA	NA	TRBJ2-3	CASSLVGFSGTQYF	TGTGCCAGCAGCTTAGTGGGGTTTAGTGGTACGCAGTATTTT
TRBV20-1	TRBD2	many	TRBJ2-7	CSATGLAGVEQYF	TGCAGTGCGACTGGACTAGCGGGAGTCGAGCAGTACTTC
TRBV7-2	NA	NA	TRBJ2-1	CASRHPGAEQFF	TGTGCCAGCAGACACCCCGGGGCTGAGCAGTTCTTC
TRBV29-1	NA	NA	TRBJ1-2	CSVSQGNYGYTF	TGCAGCGTGAGTCAGGGGAACTATGGCTACACCTTC
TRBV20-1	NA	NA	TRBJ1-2	CSARSGPEGYTF	TGCAGTGCTAGAAGCGGCCCGGAGGGCTACACCTTC
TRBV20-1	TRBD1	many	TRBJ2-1	CSASPGTVHYNEQFF	TGCAGTGCTAGCCCCGGGACAGTACATTACAATGAGCAGTTCTTC
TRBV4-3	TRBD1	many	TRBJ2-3	CASSDGQGASTDTQYF	TGCGCCAGCAGCGACGGACAGGGGGCAAGCACAGATACGCAGTATTTT
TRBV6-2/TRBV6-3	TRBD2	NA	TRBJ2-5	CASSFRSSGRTETQYF	TGTGCCAGCAGTTTTCGCTCCAGCGGGAGAACAGAGACCCAGTACTTC
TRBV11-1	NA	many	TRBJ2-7	CASSPIWGAGESSYEQYF	TGTGCCAGCAGCCCGATATGGGGGGCTGGGGAGAGCTCCTACGAGCAGTACTTC
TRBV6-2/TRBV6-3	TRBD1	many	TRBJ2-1	CASRPGQGNYNEQFF	TGTGCCAGCAGGCCCGGACAGGGAAACTACAATGAGCAGTTCTTC
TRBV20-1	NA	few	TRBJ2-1	CSATHNEQFF	TGCAGTGCTACACACAATGAGCAGTTCTTC
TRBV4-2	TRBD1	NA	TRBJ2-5	CASSRDSIQETQYF	TGTGCCAGCAGCCGGGACAGTATCCAAGAGACCCAGTACTTC
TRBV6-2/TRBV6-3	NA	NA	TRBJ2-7	CASSYRKAYEQYF	TGTGCCAGCAGTTACCGCAAAGCCTACGAGCAGTACTTC
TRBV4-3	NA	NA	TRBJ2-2	CASSPDRKTNTGELFF	TGCGCCAGCAGCCCCGACAGAAAGACGAACACCGGGGAGCTGTTTTTT
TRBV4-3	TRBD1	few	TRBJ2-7	CASSQDFGTGDYEQYF	TGCGCCAGCAGCCAAGATTTCGGGACAGGAGACTACGAGCAGTACTTC
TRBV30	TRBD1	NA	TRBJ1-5	CAWRPQGQGSNQPQHF	TGTGCCTGGAGGCCCCAGGGACAGGGCAGCAATCAGCCCCAGCATTTT
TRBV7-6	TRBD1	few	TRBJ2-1	CASSWNSGRGRNEQFF	TGTGCCAGCAGCTGGAATTCGGGCAGGGGGCGCAATGAGCAGTTCTTC
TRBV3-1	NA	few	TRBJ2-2	CASRQDRTGELFF	TGTGCCAGCCGACAGGATAGAACCGGGGAGCTGTTTTTT
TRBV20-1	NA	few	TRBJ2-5	CSAKPGQYLETQYF	TGCAGTGCTAAGCCTGGACAGTATTTGGAGACCCAGTACTTC
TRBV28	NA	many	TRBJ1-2	CASSLYEARRNGYTF	TGTGCCAGCAGTTTATATGAGGCCCGCCGCAATGGCTACACCTTC
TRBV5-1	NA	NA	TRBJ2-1	CASSLYTSPYNEQFF	TGCGCCAGCAGCTTGTATACTAGCCCCTACAATGAGCAGTTCTTC
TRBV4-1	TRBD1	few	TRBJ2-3	CASSQRQGAKDTQYF	TGCGCCAGCAGCCAAAGACAGGGGGCGAAAGATACGCAGTATTTT